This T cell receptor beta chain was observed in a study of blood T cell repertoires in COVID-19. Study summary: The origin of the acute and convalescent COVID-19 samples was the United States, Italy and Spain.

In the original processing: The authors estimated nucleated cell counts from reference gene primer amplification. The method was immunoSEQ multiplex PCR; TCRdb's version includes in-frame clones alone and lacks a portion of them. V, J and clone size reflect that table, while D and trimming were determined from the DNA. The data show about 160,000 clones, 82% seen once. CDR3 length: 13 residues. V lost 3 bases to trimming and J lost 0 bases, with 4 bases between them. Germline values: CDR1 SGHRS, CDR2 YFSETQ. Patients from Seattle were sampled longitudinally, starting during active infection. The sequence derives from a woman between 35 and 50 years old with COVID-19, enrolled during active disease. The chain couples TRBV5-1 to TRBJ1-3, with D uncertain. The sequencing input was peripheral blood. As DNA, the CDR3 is TGCGCCAGCAGCTCGGGCTCTGGAAACACCATATATTTT. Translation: CASSSGSGNTIYF.